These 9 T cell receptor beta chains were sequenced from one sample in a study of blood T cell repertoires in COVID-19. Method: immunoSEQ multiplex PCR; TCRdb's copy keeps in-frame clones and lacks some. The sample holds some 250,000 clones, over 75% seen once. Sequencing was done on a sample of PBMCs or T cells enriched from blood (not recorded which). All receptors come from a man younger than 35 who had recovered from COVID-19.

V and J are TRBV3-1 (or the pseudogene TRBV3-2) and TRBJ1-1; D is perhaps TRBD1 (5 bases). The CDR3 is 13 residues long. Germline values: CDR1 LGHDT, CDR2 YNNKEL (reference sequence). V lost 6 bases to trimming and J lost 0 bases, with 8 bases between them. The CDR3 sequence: CASRRQMNTEAFF. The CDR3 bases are TGTGCCAGCAGACGACAGATGAACACTGAAGCTTTCTTT.

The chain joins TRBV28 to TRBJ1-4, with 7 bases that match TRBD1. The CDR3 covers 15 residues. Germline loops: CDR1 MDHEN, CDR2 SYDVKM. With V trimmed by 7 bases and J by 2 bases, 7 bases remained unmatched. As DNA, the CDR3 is TGTGCCAGCACCTCCCTGGGACAGACTAATGAAAAACTGTTTTTT. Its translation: CASTSLGQTNEKLFF.

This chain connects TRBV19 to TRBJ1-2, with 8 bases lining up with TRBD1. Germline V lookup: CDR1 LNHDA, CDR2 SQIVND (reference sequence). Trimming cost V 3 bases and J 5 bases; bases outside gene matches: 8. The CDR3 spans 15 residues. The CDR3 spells CASSIGAGGGYGYTF. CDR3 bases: TGTGCCAGTAGTATCGGGGCAGGGGGCGGATATGGCTACACCTTC.

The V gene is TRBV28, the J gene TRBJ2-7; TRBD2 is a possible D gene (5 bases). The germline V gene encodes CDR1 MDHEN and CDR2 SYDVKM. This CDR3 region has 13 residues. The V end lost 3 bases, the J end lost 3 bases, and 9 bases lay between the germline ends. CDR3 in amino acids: CASSFSGNYEQYF. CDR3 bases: TGTGCCAGCAGTTTCTCGGGGAACTACGAGCAGTACTTC. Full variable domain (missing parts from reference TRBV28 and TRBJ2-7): DVKVTQSSRYLVKRTGEKVFLECVQDMDHENMFWYRQDPGLGLRLIYFSYDVKMKEKGDIPEGYSVSREKKERFSLILESASTNQTSMYLCASSFSGNYEQYFGPGTRLTVT.

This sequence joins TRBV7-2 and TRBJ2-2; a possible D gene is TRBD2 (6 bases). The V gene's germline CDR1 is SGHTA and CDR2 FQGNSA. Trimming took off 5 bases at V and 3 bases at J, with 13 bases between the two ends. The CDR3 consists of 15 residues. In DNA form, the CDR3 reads TGTGCCAGCAGCGTCCGGGACTCGTACACCGGGGAGCTGTTTTTT. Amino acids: CASSVRDSYTGELFF. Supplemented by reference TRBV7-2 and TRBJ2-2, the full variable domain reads GAGVSQSPSNKVTEKGKDVELRCDPISGHTALYWYRQSLGQGLEFLIYFQGNSAPDKSGLPSDRFSAERTGGSVSTLTIQRTQQEDSAVYLCASSVRDSYTGELFFGEGSRLTVL.

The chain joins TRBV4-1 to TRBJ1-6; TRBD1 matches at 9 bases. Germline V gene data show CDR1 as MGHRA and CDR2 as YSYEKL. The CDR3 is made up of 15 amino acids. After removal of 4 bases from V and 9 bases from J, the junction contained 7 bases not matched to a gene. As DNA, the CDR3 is TGCGCCAGCAGCCGTCGGGACAGGGATACTTCACCCCTCCACTTT. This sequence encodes CASSRRDRDTSPLHF.

CDR3 in DNA: TGCGCCAGCAGCCAAGCGCAGGCAGGGCCCTATGGCTACACCTTC. Its protein product is CASSQAQAGPYGYTF. The chain uses TRBV4-1 and TRBJ1-2; a weak D match, TRBD1 (5 bases). The CDR3 sequence is 15 residues long. Germline values: CDR1 MGHRA, CDR2 YSYEKL. Trimming stripped 1 base from V and 4 bases from J, with 13 bases between.

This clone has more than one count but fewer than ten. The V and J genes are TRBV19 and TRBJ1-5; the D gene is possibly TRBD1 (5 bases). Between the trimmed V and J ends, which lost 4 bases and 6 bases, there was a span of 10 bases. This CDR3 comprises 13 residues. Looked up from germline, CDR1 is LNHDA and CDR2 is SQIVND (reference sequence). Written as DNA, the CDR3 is TGTGCCAGTAGTACTTCAGGGCCTCAGCCCCAGCATTTT. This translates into CASSTSGPQPQHF. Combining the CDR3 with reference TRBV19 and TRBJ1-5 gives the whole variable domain DGGITQSPKYLFRKEGQNVTLSCEQNLNHDAMYWYRQDPGQGLRLIYYSQIVNDFQKGDIAEGYSVSREKKESFPLTVTSAQKNPTAFYLCASSTSGPQPQHFGDGTRLSIL.

Written as DNA, the CDR3 is TGTGCCAGCAGCTTGGGCGCGGGGGAAGGGGAGCTGTTTTTT. This sequence encodes CASSLGAGEGELFF. The chain carries TRBV11-2 and TRBJ2-2; 7 bases align to TRBD2. V trimming: 3 bases; J trimming: 8 bases; junction bases outside the gene matches: 6. CDR1 is SGHAT and CDR2 is FQNNGV in the germline V gene. The CDR3 is made up of 14 amino acids.